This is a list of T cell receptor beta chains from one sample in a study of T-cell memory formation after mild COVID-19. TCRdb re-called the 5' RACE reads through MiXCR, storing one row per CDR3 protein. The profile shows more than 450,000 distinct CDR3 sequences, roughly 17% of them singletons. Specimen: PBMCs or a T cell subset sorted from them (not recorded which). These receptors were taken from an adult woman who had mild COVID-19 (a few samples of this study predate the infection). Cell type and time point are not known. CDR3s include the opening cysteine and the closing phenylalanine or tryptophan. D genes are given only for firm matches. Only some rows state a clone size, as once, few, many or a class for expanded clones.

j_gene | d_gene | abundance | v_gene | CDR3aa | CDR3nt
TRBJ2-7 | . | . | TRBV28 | CASHRSSYEQYF | TGTGCCAGCCACAGGAGCTCCTACGAGCAGTACTTC
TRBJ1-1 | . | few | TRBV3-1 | CASSQGKRGFLNTEAFF | TGTGCCAGCAGCCAAGGGAAGCGAGGGTTCCTGAACACTGAAGCTTTCTTT
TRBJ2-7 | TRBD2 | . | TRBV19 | CASSMTSGGSYEQYF | TGTGCCAGTAGTATGACTAGCGGGGGGTCCTACGAGCAGTACTTC
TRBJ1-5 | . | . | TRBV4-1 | CASSQERSQPQHF | TGCGCCAGCAGCCAAGAACGGAGTCAGCCCCAGCATTTT
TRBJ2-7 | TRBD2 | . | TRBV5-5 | CASSYQLAGGFYEQYF | TGTGCCAGCAGCTACCAACTAGCGGGGGGGTTCTACGAGCAGTACTTC
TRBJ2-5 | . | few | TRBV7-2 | CASSSRDPRRETQYF | TGTGCCAGCAGCTCCCGGGACCCTCGTCGGGAGACCCAGTACTTC
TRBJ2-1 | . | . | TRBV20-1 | CSARGLATSSYNEQFF | TGCAGTGCTAGGGGTCTAGCGACGAGCTCCTACAATGAGCAGTTCTTC
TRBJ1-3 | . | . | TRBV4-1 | CASSHPEGAGNTIYF | TGCGCCAGCAGCCATCCCGAGGGGGCTGGAAACACCATATATTTT
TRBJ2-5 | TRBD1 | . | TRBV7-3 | CASSLTGAATQYF | TGTGCCAGCAGCCTGACAGGGGCCGCCACCCAGTACTTC
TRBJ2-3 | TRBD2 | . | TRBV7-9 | CASSSRTSVGPDTQYF | TGTGCCAGCAGCTCCCGGACTAGCGTAGGGCCAGATACGCAGTATTTT
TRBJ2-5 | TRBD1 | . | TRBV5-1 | CASQTGAGETQYF | TGCGCCAGCCAAACAGGGGCTGGGGAGACCCAGTACTTC
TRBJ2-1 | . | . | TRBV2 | CASSEEAGRAYNEQFF | TGTGCCAGCAGTGAAGAAGCGGGTCGGGCCTACAATGAGCAGTTCTTC
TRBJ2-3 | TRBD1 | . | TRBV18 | CASSQGTAHTDTQYF | TGTGCCAGCTCTCAAGGGACAGCTCACACAGATACGCAGTATTTT
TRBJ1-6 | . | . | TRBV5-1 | CASSSSANYNSPLHF | TGCGCCAGCAGCTCGTCCGCTAACTATAATTCACCCCTCCACTTT
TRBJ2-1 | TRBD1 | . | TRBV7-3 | CASSLGGQNNEQFF | TGTGCCAGCAGCTTAGGGGGACAGAACAATGAGCAGTTCTTC
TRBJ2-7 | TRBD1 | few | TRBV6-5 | CASSYDGQGPYEQYF | TGTGCCAGCAGTTATGACGGACAGGGGCCCTACGAGCAGTACTTC
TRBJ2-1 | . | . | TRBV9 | CASSPWDGNLYNEQFF | TGTGCCAGCAGCCCATGGGACGGAAACTTATACAATGAGCAGTTCTTC
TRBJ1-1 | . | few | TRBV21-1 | CASSPLRGYLNTEAFF | TGTGCCAGCAGCCCTCTGAGGGGCTATCTCAACACTGAAGCTTTCTTT
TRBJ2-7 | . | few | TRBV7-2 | CASRLAYQGAYEQYF | TGTGCCAGCAGACTAGCTTATCAGGGAGCCTACGAGCAGTACTTC
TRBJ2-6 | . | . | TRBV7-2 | CASSFTGTRSSGANVLTF | TGTGCCAGCAGCTTTACCGGGACACGTAGCTCTGGGGCCAACGTCCTGACTTTC
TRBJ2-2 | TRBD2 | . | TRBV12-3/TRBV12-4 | CASSFGLAGETGELFF | TGTGCCAGCAGTTTTGGTCTAGCGGGGGAGACCGGGGAGCTGTTTTTT
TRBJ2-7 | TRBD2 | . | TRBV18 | CASSPGRLAGGYEQYF | TGTGCCAGCTCACCGGGACGACTAGCGGGAGGGTACGAGCAGTACTTC
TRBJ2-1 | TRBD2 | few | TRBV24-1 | CATSDPQLAGGRYNEQFF | TGTGCCACCAGTGATCCCCAACTAGCGGGGGGGAGATACAATGAGCAGTTCTTC
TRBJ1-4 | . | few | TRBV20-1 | CSAAGAGDEKLFF | TGCAGTGCTGCGGGAGCCGGAGATGAAAAACTGTTTTTT
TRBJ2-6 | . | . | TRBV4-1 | CASSQDRGRNLVSGANVLTF | TGCGCCAGCAGCCAAGATAGGGGTCGGAACCTCGTCTCTGGGGCCAACGTCCTGACTTTC
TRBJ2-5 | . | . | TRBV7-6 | CASSSPGYWETQYF | TGTGCCAGCAGCTCACCGGGGTACTGGGAGACCCAGTACTTC
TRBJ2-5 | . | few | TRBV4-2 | CASSQASEETQYF | TGTGCCAGCAGCCAAGCCTCCGAAGAGACCCAGTACTTC
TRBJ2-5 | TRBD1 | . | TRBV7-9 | CASRAPGQGQETQYF | TGTGCCAGCAGGGCACCGGGACAGGGTCAAGAGACCCAGTACTTC
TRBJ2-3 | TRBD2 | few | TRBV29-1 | CSVLGLVEYF | TGCAGCGTCCTGGGACTAGTGGAGTATTTT
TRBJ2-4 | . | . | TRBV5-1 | CASSSNPGEEYF | TGCGCCAGCAGCTCAAACCCAGGGGAGGAGTACTTC
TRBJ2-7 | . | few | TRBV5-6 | CASSLVQDAYEQYF | TGTGCCAGCAGCTTGGTTCAGGATGCCTACGAGCAGTACTTC
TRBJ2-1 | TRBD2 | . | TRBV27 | CASRLGGSSYNEQFF | TGTGCCAGCAGGCTCGGCGGGAGTTCCTACAATGAGCAGTTCTTC
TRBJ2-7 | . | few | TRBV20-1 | CSARPHNYEQYF | TGCAGTGCTAGGCCTCATAACTACGAGCAGTACTTC
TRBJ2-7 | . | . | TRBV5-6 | CASSLRMLAYEQYF | TGTGCCAGCAGCTTGCGGATGCTGGCTTACGAGCAGTACTTC